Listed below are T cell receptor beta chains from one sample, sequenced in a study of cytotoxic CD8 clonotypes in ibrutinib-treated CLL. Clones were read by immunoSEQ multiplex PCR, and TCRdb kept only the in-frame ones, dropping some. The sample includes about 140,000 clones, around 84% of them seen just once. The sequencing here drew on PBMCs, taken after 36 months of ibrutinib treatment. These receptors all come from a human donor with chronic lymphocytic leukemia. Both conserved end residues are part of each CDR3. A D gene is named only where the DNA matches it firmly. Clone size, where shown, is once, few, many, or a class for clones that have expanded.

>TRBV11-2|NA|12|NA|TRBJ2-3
CASSFDSYTQYF
TGTGCCAGCAGCTTTGACTCATATACGCAGTATTTT
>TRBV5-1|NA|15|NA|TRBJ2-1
CASSLFGRQGHEQFF
TGCGCCAGCAGCTTGTTCGGTCGGCAGGGGCATGAGCAGTTCTTC
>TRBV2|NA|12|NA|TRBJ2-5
CASSEVAETQYF
TGTGCCAGCAGTGAAGTGGCGGAGACCCAGTACTTC
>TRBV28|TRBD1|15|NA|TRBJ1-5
CASSRQTGLGQPQHF
TGTGCCAGCAGCAGACAGACAGGGTTGGGTCAGCCCCAGCATTTT
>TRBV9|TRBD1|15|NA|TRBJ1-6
CASSVEAGGNSPLHF
TGTGCCAGCAGCGTAGAGGCAGGGGGTAATTCACCCCTCCACTTT
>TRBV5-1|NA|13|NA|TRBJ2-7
CASSPSGRYEQYF
TGCGCCAGCAGCCCCAGCGGGCGCTACGAGCAGTACTTC
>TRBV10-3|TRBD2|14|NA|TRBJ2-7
CAIRTTSGSYEQYF
TGTGCCATCAGAACGACTAGCGGGAGCTACGAGCAGTACTTC
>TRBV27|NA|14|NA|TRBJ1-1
CASSYEVEGTEAFF
TGTGCCAGCAGTTATGAGGTAGAGGGGACTGAAGCTTTCTTT
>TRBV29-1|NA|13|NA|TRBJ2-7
CSVYYAYSYEQYF
TGCAGCGTTTATTACGCTTACTCCTACGAGCAGTACTTC
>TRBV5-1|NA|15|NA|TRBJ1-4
CASRVVGFANEKLFF
TGCGCCAGCAGGGTGGTGGGGTTTGCTAATGAAAAACTGTTTTTT
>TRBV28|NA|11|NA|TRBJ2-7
CASISSYEQYF
TGTGCCAGCATTTCATCCTACGAGCAGTACTTC
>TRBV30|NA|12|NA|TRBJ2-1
CAWSRQLGKSFF
TGTGCCTGGAGCCGGCAACTAGGGAAGAGTTTCTTC
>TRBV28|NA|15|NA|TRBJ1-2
CASSLWGGLAGGYTF
TGTGCCAGCAGTTTATGGGGGGGCCTGGCCGGAGGCTACACCTTC
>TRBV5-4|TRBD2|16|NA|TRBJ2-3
CASSLARGLEVGTQYF
TGTGCCAGCAGCTTGGCCCGGGGACTAGAGGTCGGTACGCAGTATTTT
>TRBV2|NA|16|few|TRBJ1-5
CASSEFQGYSNQPQHF
TGTGCCAGCAGTGAGTTCCAGGGCTATAGCAATCAGCCCCAGCATTTT
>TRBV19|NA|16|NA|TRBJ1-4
CASSILVWQTNEKLFF
TGTGCCAGTAGTATCTTGGTCTGGCAGACAAATGAAAAACTGTTTTTT
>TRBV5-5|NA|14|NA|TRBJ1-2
CASSLHRDQGGYTF
TGTGCCAGCAGCTTGCACAGGGACCAGGGTGGCTACACCTTC
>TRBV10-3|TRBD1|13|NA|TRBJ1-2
CAISGGTVYGYTF
TGTGCCATCAGTGGAGGGACAGTCTATGGCTACACCTTC
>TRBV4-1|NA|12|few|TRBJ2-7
CASSQSTYEQYF
TGCGCCAGCAGCCAAAGTACCTACGAGCAGTACTTC
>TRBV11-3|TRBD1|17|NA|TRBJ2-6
CASGLGQGVSGANVLTF
TGTGCCAGCGGCTTAGGACAGGGCGTTTCTGGGGCCAACGTCCTGACTTTC
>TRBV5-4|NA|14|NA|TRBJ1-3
CASSRKDSENTIYF
TGTGCCAGCAGCCGAAAAGACAGCGAAAACACCATATATTTT
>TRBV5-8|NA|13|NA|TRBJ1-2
CASSLGRGYGYTF
TGTGCCAGCAGCTTGGGCAGGGGTTATGGCTACACCTTC
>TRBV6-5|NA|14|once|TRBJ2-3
CASSIQIGWDTQYF
TGTGCCAGCAGTATCCAAATCGGCTGGGATACGCAGTATTTT
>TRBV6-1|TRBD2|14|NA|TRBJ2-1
CASKRGGSYNEQFF
TGTGCCAGCAAGCGGGGGGGCTCCTACAATGAGCAGTTCTTC
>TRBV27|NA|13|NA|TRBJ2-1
CASSSGQYNEQFF
TGTGCCAGCAGTTCAGGACAGTACAATGAGCAGTTCTTC
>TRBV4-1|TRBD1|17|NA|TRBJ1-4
CASSQAPRGATNEKLFF
TGCGCCAGCAGCCAAGCGCCCAGGGGGGCCACTAATGAAAAACTGTTTTTT
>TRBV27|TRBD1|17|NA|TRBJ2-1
CASSFFGDRALGYEQFF
TGTGCCAGCAGTTTCTTCGGCGACAGGGCACTGGGGTATGAGCAGTTCTTC
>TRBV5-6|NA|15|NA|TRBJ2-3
CASSLWGRVTDTQYF
TGTGCCAGCAGCTTGTGGGGGCGGGTCACAGATACGCAGTATTTT
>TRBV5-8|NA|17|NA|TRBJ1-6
CASTQRGGSSYNSPLHF
TGTGCCAGCACCCAACGGGGCGGGAGCTCCTATAATTCACCCCTCCACTTT